The TCR beta chain described here comes from a study of cytomegalovirus exposure and HLA in healthy donors. Overall study findings and caveats: In a later analysis, productive TCRs from donors in an Asian-associated ancestry cluster reportedly carried fewer N-insertions than the cohort mean. A highly shared variant cluster was judged a likely technical artifact. The only immune exposure information that was available was CMV serostatus.

On this clone: Its target is not known.

Both 60 Vbeta primers and 13 Jbeta primers went into the PCR. Profiling relied on immunoSEQ multiplex PCR, and the TCRdb table lists in-frame clones only, not all of them. The sample has 63,000 or so clones. The donors were healthy bone marrow donors. The sequence came from a boy between 10 and 17 years old in good health and CMV-seronegative. The sequencing sample was made of PBMCs.

CDR3 protein: CASSMSQGSAGELFF. For the CDR3, the DNA is TGTGCCAGTAGTATGTCACAGGGGTCGGCCGGGGAGCTGTTTTTT. V usage is TRBV19 and J usage is TRBJ2-2, with 7 bases lining up with TRBD1. The V segment lost 3 bases and the J segment 6 bases; nucleotides outside the gene matches: 7. This CDR3 region has 15 residues. Germline lookup yields CDR1 LNHDA and CDR2 SQIVND (reference sequence).